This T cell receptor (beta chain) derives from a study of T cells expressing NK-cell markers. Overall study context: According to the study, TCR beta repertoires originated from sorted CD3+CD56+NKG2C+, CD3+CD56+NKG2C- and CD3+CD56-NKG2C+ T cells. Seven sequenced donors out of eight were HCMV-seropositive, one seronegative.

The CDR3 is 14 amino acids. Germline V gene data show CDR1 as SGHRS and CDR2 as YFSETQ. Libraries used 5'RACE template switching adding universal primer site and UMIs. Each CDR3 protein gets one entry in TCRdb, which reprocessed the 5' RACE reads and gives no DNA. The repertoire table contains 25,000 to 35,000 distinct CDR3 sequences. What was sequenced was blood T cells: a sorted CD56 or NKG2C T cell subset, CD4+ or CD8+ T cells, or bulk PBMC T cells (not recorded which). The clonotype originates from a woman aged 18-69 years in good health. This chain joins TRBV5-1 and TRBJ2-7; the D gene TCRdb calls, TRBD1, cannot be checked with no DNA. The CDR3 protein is CASSLGDSPYEQYF.